The source of this T cell receptor (beta chain) is a study of blood T cell repertoires in COVID-19. The CDR3 contains 13 residues. Germline trimming cut 4 bases from V and 8 bases from J; bases unmatched to any gene: 7. CDR1 SGHAT and CDR2 FQNNGV come from the germline V gene. Assay used: immunoSEQ multiplex PCR; TCRdb lists only in-frame clones, some missing. The sample has 120,000 to 150,000 clones; around 87% are singletons. This clone turned up a few times. This receptor was obtained from a human donor in a cohort sampled during active COVID-19. The chain employs TRBV11-2 and TRBJ2-5; 7 nucleotides agree with TRBD2. The sequenced sample consisted of peripheral blood. CDR3 DNA: TGTGCCAGCAGCTCCCAAGGGAGGGGCACCCAGTACTTC. The encoded protein is CASSSQGRGTQYF.